The following is a T cell receptor (beta chain) sequence with its context. The data were obtained in a study of T cell changes during pregnancy in multiple sclerosis. Measured with immunoSEQ multiplex PCR; TCRdb has only the in-frame clones, and not every one. The sample includes approximately 21,000 clones, just under 85% of them seen just once. Between the trimmed V and J ends, which lost 1 base and 9 bases, there was a span of 17 bases. Per the germline V gene, CDR1 is SGHKS and CDR2 is YYEKEE (reference sequence). This CDR3 comprises 15 residues. The chain recombines TRBV5-5 with TRBJ2-1; D perhaps matches TRBD2 (7 bases). The sequencing here drew on CD8+ T cells from peripheral blood mononuclear cells, taken in the first trimester of pregnancy. This receptor was taken from a female donor in good health, enrolled as a control in a pregnancy study. The CDR3 sequence: CASSLSVGGRGEQFF. The DNA for the CDR3 is TGTGCCAGCAGCTTGTCGGTGGGGGGGCGAGGTGAGCAGTTCTTC.